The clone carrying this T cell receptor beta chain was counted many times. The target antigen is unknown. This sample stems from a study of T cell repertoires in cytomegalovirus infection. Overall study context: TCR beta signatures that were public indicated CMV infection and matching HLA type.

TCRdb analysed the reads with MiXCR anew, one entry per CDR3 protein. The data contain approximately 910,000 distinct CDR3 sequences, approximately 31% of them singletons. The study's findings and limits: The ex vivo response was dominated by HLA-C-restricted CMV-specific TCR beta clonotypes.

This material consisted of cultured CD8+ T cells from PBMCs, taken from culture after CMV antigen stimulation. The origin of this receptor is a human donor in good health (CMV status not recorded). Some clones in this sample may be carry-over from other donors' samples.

DNA of the CDR3: TGTGCCAGCAGCCGGACAGGGACCGGGGAGCTGTTTTTT. Translated: CASSRTGTGELFF. The rearrangement joins TRBV7-6 to TRBJ2-2; 8 bases align to TRBD1. V trimming: 5 bases; J trimming: 5 bases; junction bases outside the gene matches: 1. The CDR3 sequence is 13 residues long. Looked up from germline, CDR1 is SGHVS and CDR2 is FNYEAQ.